The clone carrying this TCR beta chain was seen a handful of times. Its antigen is currently unknown. This entry comes from a study of beta chain features in type 1 diabetes. Findings and caveats of the study: When Type 1 diabetes patients were examined, their TCRB CDR3s proved moderately but significantly shorter in all four CD4+ subsets. The naive, central memory and Treg TCRB repertoires looked more alike in patients than they did in healthy donors. Patients with type 1 diabetes carried fewer insertions and had more deletions at their VDJ junctions.

Per the germline V gene, CDR1 is SGHVS and CDR2 is FQNEAQ. V was pared by 0 bases and J by 1 base, with 3 bases between. This CDR3 is built from 14 residues. Expressed TCRB transcripts were sequenced, since all the RNA that had been isolated was reverse transcribed. The table came from immunoSEQ multiplex PCR; TCRdb's copy has only in-frame clones and leaves some out. The repertoire holds hundreds of thousands of clones, over 10% seen once, with 0.022% in the top ten. The chain is built from TRBV7-8 and TRBJ2-2, with D unclear. Sequenced: naive CD4+ T cells from blood. The TCR originated in a man aged 18 to 35 with type 1 diabetes. CDR3 region: CASSLARNTGELFF. CDR3 nucleotides: TGTGCCAGCAGCTTAGCTAGGAACACCGGGGAGCTGTTTTTT.